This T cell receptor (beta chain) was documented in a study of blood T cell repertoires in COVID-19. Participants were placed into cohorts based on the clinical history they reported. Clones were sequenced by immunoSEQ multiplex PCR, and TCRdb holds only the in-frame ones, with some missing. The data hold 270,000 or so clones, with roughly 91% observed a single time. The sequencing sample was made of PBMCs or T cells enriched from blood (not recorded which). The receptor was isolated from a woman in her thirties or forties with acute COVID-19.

The CDR3 DNA reads as TGTGCCAGCAGCACTATGCCCAAAGGGAGGCTCTACGAGCAGTACTTC. This gives the protein CASSTMPKGRLYEQYF. The rearrangement joins TRBV7-8 to TRBJ2-7; a possible D gene is TRBD2 (6 bases). This CDR3 has 16 amino acids. The germline CDR1 and CDR2 sequences are SGHVS and FQNEAQ. The V end was cut by 5 bases, the J end by 3 bases, with 20 bases between.